This TCR beta chain is drawn from a study of cytomegalovirus exposure and HLA in healthy donors. About this clone itself: Antigen: not known.

Germline V gives CDR1 LGHNA, CDR2 YNFKEQ. Trimming took 3 bases from V and 4 from J, leaving 7 bases between them. The CDR3 runs to 13 residues. Whole-study findings and limits: TCR beta V- and J-gene trimming, according to a later analysis, was linked to a missense DCLRE1C variant.

It was with 60 Vbeta and 13 Jbeta primers that the PCR ran. Clones were sequenced by immunoSEQ multiplex PCR, and TCRdb holds only the in-frame ones, with some missing. The table records 120,000 to 150,000 clones, approximately 82% of them present only once. The J gene is TRBJ2-1, the V gene TRBV4-2; no clear D. The sequencing sample was made of PBMCs. This receptor was taken from a woman aged 40 to 55 in good health and CMV-seronegative. This CDR3 is CASSHALYNEQFF. In DNA form, the CDR3 reads TGTGCCAGCAGCCATGCGTTGTACAATGAGCAGTTCTTC.